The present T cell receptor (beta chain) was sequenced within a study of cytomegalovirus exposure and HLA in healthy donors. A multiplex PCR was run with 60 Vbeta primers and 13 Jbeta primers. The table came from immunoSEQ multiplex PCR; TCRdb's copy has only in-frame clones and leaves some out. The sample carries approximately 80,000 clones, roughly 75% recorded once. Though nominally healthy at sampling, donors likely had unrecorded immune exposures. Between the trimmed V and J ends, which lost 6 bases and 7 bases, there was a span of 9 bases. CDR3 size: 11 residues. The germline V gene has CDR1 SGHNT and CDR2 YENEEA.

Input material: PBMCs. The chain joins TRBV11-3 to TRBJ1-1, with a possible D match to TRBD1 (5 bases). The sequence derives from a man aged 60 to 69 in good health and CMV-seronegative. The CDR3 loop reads CASRSGLEAFF. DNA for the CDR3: TGTGCCAGCAGATCGGGACTTGAAGCTTTCTTT.